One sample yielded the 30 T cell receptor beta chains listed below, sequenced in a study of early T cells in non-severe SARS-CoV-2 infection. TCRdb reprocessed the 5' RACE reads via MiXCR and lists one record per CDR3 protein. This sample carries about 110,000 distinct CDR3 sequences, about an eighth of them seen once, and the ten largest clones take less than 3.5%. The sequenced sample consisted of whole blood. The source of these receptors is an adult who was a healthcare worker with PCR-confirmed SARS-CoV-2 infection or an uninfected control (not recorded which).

CDR3 sequence: CASSQAGHNEQFF. Written as DNA, the CDR3 is TGTGCCAGCAGCCAAGCGGGTCACAATGAGCAGTTCTTC. The chain employs TRBV9 and TRBJ2-1, with D possibly matching TRBD2 (6 bases). The CDR3 consists of 13 residues. Trimming cost V 4 bases and J 5 bases, with 10 bases left between them. CDR1 is SGDLS, CDR2 YYNGEE, per germline.

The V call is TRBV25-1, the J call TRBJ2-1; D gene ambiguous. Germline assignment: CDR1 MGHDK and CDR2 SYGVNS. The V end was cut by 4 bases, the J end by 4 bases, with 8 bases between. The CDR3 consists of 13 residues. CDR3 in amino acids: CASSGFTYNEQFF. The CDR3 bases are TGTGCCAGCAGTGGTTTCACATACAATGAGCAGTTCTTC.

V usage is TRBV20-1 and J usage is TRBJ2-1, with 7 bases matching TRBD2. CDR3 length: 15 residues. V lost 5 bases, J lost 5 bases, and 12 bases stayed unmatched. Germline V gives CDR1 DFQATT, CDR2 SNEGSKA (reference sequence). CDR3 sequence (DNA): TGCAGTGCTCTTCAGACTAGCAGGAAAAACAATGAGCAGTTCTTC. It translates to CSALQTSRKNNEQFF.

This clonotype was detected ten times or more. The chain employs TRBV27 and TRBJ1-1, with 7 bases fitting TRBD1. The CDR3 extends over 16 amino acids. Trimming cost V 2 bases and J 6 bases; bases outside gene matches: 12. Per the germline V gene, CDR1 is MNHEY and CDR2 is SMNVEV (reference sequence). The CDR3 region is CASSLGGQTHGAEAFF. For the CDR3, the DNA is TGTGCCAGCAGTTTAGGGGGACAGACCCATGGGGCTGAAGCTTTCTTT.

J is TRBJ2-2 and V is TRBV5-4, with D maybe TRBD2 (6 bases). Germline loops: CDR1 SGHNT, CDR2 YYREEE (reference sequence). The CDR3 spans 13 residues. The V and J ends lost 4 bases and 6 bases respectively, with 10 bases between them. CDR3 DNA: TGTGCCAGCAGCCGGGGACTGCCCGGGGAGCTGTTTTTT. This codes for CASSRGLPGELFF.

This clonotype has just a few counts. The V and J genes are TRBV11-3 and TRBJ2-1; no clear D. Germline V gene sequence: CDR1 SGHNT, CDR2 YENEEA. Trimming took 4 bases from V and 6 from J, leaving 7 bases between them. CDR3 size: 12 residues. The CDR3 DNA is TGTGCCAGCAGCTCGCGACTCAATGAGCAGTTCTTC. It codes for CASSSRLNEQFF. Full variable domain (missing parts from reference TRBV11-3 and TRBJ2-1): EAGVVQSPRYKIIEKKQPVAFWCNPISGHNTLYWYLQNLGQGPELLIRYENEEAVDDSQLPKDRFSAERLKGVDSTLKIQPAELGDSAVYLCASSSRLNEQFFGPGTRLTVL.

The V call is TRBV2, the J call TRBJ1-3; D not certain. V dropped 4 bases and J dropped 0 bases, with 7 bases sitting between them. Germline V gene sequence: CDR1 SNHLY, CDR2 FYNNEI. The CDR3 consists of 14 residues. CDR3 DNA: TGTGCCAGCAGTGGGACTCACTCTGGAAACACCATATATTTT. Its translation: CASSGTHSGNTIYF. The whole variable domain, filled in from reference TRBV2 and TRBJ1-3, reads EPEVTQTPSHQVTQMGQEVILRCVPISNHLYFYWYRQILGQKVEFLVSFYNNEISEKSEIFDDQFSVERPDGSNFTLKIRSTKLEDSAMYFCASSGTHSGNTIYFGEGSWLTVV.

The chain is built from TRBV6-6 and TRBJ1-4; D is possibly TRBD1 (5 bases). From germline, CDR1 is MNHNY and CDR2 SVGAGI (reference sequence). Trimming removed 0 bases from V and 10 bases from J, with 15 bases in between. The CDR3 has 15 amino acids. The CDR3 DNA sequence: TGTGCCAGCAGTTACTCCGACAGTCCCGGGGGAAAACTGTTTTTT. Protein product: CASSYSDSPGGKLFF.

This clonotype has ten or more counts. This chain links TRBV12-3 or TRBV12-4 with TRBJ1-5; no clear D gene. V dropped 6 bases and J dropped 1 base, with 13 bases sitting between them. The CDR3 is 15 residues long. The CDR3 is CASSGGVGSNQPQHF. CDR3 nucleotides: TGTGCCAGCAGCGGTGGGGTAGGAAGCAATCAGCCCCAGCATTTT.

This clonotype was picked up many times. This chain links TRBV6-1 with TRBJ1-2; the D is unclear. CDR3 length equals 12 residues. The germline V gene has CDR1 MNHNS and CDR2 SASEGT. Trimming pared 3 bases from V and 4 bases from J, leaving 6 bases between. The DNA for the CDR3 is TGTGCCAGCAGTGAGTACAGCTATGGCTACACCTTC. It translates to CASSEYSYGYTF.

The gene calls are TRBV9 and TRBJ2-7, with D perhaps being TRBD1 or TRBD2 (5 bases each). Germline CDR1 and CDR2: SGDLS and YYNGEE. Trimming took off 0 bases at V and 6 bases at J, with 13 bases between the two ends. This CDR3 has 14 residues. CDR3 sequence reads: CASSVGSQGVEQYF. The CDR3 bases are TGTGCCAGCAGCGTAGGTAGCCAGGGAGTCGAGCAGTACTTC.

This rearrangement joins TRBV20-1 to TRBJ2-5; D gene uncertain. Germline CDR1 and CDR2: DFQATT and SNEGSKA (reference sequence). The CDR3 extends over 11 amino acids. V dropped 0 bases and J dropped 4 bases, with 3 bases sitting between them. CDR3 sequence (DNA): TGCAGTGCTAGAGATCGAGAGACCCAGTACTTC. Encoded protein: CSARDRETQYF.

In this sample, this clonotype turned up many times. The chain's CDR3 is CASSPKRSSYNEQFF. In nucleotides, the CDR3 is TGTGCCAGCAGCCCAAAGCGGAGCTCCTACAATGAGCAGTTCTTC. This chain uses TRBV7-9 with TRBJ2-1; D is perhaps TRBD2 (5 bases). The CDR3 sequence is 15 residues long. V was pared by 5 bases and J by 0 bases, with 11 bases between. Germline V gene data show CDR1 as SEHNR and CDR2 as FQNEAQ (reference sequence).

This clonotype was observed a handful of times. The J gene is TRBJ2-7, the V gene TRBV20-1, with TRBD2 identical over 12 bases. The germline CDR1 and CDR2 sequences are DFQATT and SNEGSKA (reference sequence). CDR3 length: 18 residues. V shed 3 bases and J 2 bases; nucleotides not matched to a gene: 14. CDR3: CSASILLAGGILTYEQYF. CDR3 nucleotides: TGCAGTGCTAGCATTCTACTAGCGGGAGGCATACTAACCTACGAGCAGTACTTC.

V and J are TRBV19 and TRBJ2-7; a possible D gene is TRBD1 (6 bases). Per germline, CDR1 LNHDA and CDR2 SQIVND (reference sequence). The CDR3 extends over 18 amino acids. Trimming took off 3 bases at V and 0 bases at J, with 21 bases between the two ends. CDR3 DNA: TGTGCCAGTAGTATCTCCAGTGGGGGCGCAGGGGACTCCTACGAGCAGTACTTC. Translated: CASSISSGGAGDSYEQYF.

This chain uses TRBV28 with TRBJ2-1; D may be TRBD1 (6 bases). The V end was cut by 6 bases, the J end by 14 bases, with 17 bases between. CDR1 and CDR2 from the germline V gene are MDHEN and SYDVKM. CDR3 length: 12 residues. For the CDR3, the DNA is TGTGCCAGCAGACTAACTAGAGGGGGAAAGTTCTTC. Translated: CASRLTRGGKFF.

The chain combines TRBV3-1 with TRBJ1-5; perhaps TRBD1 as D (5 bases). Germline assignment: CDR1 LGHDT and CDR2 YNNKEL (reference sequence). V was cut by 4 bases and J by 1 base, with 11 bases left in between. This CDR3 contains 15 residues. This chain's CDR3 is CASSPGRGSNQPQHF. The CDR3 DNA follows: TGTGCCAGCAGCCCCGGGAGGGGCAGCAATCAGCCCCAGCATTTT.

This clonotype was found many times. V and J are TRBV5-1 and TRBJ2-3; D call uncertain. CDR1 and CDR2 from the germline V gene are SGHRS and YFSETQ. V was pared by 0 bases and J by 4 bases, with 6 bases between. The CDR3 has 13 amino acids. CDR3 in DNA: TGCGCCAGCAGCTTGGCCCCCGCAGATACGCAGTATTTT. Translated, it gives CASSLAPADTQYF. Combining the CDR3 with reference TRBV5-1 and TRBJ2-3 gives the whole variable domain KAGVTQTPRYLIKTRGQQVTLSCSPISGHRSVSWYQQTPGQGLQFLFEYFSETQRNKGNFPGRFSGRQFSNSRSEMNVSTLELGDSALYLCASSLAPADTQYFGPGTRLTVL.

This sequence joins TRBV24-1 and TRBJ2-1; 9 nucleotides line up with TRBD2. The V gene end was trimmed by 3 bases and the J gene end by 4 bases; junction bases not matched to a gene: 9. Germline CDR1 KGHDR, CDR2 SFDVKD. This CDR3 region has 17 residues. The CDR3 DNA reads TGTGCCACCAGTGATCCCCTAGGTAGCGGGGGATACAATGAGCAGTTCTTC. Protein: CATSDPLGSGGYNEQFF.

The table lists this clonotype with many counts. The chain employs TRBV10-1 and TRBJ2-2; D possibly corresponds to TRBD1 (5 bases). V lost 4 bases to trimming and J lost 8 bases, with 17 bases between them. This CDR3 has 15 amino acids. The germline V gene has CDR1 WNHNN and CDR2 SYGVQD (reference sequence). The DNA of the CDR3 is TGCGCCAGCAGTGTATTGCGGCCCCCAGGGGGGGAGCTGTTTTTT. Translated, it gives CASSVLRPPGGELFF.

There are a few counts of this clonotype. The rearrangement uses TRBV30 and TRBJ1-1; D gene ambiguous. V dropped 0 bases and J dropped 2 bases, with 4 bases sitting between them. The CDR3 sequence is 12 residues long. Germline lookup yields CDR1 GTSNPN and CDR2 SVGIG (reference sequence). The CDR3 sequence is CAWSVLNTEAFF. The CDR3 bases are TGTGCCTGGAGTGTTTTAAACACTGAAGCTTTCTTT.

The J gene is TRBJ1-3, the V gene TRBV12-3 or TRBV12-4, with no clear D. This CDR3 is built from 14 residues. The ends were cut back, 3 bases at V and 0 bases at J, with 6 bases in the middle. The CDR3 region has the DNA TGTGCCAGCAGTTTTGTGTCCTCTGGAAACACCATATATTTT. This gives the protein CASSFVSSGNTIYF.

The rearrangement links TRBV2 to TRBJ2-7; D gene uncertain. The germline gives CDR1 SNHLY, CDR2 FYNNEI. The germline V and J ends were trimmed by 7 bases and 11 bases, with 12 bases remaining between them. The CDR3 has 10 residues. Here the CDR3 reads CASIGRHEYF. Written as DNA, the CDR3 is TGTGCCAGCATCGGCAGGCATGAGTACTTC.

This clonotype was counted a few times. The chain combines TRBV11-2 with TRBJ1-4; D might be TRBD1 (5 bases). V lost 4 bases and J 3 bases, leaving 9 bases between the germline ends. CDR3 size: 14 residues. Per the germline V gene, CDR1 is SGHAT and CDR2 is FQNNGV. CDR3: CASSSRQPNEKLFF. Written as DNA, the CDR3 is TGTGCCAGCAGCTCTCGACAGCCTAATGAAAAACTGTTTTTT.

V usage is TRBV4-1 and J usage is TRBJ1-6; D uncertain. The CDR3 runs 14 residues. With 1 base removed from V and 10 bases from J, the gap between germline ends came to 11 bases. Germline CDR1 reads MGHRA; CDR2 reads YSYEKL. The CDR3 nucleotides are TGCGCCAGCAGCCAAGGACACGTACAGTCACCCCTCCACTTT. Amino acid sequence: CASSQGHVQSPLHF.

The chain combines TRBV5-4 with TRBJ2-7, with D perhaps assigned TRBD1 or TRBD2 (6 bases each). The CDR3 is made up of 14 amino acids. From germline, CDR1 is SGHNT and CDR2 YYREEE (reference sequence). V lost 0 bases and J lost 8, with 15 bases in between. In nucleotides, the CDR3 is TGTGCCAGCAGCTTGGAAGGGGGGAAAGCCAAGCAGTACTTC. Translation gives CASSLEGGKAKQYF. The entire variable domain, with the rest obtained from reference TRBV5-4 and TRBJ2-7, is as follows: ETGVTQSPTHLIKTRGQQVTLRCSSQSGHNTVSWYQQALGQGPQFIFQYYREEENGRGNFPPRFSGLQFPNYSSELNVNALELDDSALYLCASSLEGGKAKQYFGPGTRLTVT.

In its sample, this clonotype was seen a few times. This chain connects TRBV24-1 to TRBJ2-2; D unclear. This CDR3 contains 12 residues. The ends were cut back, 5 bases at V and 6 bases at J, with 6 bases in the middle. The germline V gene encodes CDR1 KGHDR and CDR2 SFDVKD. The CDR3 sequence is CATSVRSGELFF. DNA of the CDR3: TGTGCCACCAGTGTAAGGTCCGGGGAGCTGTTTTTT.

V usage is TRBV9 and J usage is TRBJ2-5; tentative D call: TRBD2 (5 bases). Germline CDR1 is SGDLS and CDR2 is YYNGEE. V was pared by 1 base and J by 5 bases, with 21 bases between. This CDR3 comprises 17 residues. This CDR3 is CASSVNPVGASGETQYF. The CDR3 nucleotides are TGTGCCAGCAGCGTAAACCCGGTCGGAGCCTCGGGGGAGACCCAGTACTTC.

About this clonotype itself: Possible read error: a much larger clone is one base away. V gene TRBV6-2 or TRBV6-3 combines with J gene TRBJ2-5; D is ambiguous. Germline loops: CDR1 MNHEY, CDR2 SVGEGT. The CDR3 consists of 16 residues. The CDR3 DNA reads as TGTGCCAGCAGTTACTCGATCCCTGGGCACGGAGAGACCCTGTACTTC. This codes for CASSYSIPGHGETLYF.

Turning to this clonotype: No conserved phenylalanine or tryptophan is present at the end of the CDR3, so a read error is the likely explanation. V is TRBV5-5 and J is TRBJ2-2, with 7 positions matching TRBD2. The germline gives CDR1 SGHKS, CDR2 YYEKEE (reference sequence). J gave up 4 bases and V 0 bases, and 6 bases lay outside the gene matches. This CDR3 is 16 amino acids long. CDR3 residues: CASSLVGSSGTGELFS. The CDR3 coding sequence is TGTGCCAGCAGCTTGGTCGGTTCTAGCGGCACCGGGGAGCTGTTTTCT.